This T cell receptor (beta chain) was sequenced in a study of beta chain features in type 1 diabetes. Looking at the study overall: Healthy donors and patients showed comparable age, gender and cell yields. Study-level points and caveats: Type 1 diabetes patients showed a moderate but significant shortening of TCRB CDR3s in all four CD4+ subsets. Patients with type 1 diabetes carried fewer insertions and had more deletions at their VDJ junctions.

In regard to this clone: The antigen is not known.

All of the isolated RNA was reverse transcribed, so expressed TCRB transcripts were sequenced. Repertoires were generated with immunoSEQ multiplex PCR, while TCRdb's copy carries only in-frame clones and drops some. The sample includes around 250,000 clones, approximately 15% of them seen just once. All sorted populations exceeded 95% purity. The TCR originated in a man aged 25-45 years with type 1 diabetes. Input material: naive CD4+ T cells from blood.

The CDR3 sequence is CASSLTGTGISGYTF. As DNA, the CDR3 is TGTGCCAGCAGCTTAACGGGGACAGGGATTTCTGGCTACACCTTC. This chain joins TRBV7-3 and TRBJ1-2; 9 nucleotides line up with TRBD1. Germline V CDR1 and CDR2: SGHTA, FQGTGA. The V segment lost 0 bases and the J segment 7 bases; nucleotides outside the gene matches: 6. The CDR3 is 15 amino acids.